This T cell receptor (beta chain) was documented in a study of shared clonotypes between healthy human individuals. On the study more broadly: Per donor, three plates held CD4 naive cells, three held CD4 memory, two held CD8 naive and one held CD8 memory. Study-level findings and limits: The authors expected sequencing depth to affect clonotype sharing among donors. Having only a few donors restricted how much genetic and exposure-history diversity was captured.

Libraries were prepared by immunoSEQ multiplex PCR; TCRdb keeps only in-frame clonotypes and omits some of them. Of about 2.3 million clones detected, about 90% appear once; the ten largest clones hold 0.37%. In regard to this clone: Its antigen is not known.

This clonotype was sampled from a man aged 18 to 35 in good health. Some clones in this sample may be carry-over from other donors' samples. The sequenced sample was naive CD4+ T cells from PBMCs. Noted subset: CD45RA+ positively selected.

In DNA form, the CDR3 reads TGTGCCTGGATTCCATCGGACAGGGGGAGGACTGAAGCTTTCTTT. Translating it yields CAWIPSDRGRTEAFF. This chain links TRBV30 with TRBJ1-1; 10 bases map to TRBD1. This CDR3 is 15 amino acids long. Germline trimming cut 4 bases from V and 5 bases from J; bases unmatched to any gene: 10. Germline loops: CDR1 GTSNPN, CDR2 SVGIG (reference sequence).